This entry describes one T cell receptor (beta chain). This entry is derived from a study of blood T cell repertoires in COVID-19. Across the study: Some COVID-19 samples were acute and others convalescent; all came from the United States, Italy and Spain.

Followed longitudinally, the Seattle patients had been enrolled during active infection. The CDR3 runs to 16 residues. Trimming took off 0 bases at V and 5 bases at J, with 16 bases between the two ends. Germline CDR1 reads MGHRA; CDR2 reads YSYEKL. Clones were read by immunoSEQ multiplex PCR, and TCRdb kept only the in-frame ones, dropping some. The data show under 200,000 clones, roughly nine tenths seen once. Specimen: peripheral blood. J is TRBJ1-2 and V is TRBV4-1, with D perhaps matching TRBD1 (6 bases). The clonotype originates from a woman aged 60-75 years with COVID-19, enrolled during active disease. The CDR3 loop reads CASSQDFETGAYGYTF. The DNA for the CDR3 is TGCGCCAGCAGCCAAGATTTCGAGACAGGTGCTTATGGCTACACCTTC.